The 2 T cell receptor beta chains below were found in one sample sequenced in a study of PD-L1 blockade in urothelial cancer (TCRdb year 2017). Receptor libraries were prepared by the immunoSEQ multiplex PCR assay. TCRdb carries this immuneACCESS record with in-frame sequences only. Its versions omit some clonotypes, under half of them owing to an unresolved V gene in the studies checked, with the rest unexplained. This sample holds about 74,000 clones; almost 90% were observed only once. More than 3.5% of the sample comes from the top ten. Read against the paper, the sample's time point label means: pretreatment peripheral blood. The sample was PBMCs, taken around atezolizumab (anti-PD-L1) treatment. These receptors originate from an older man with urothelial cancer.

On this clone: This CDR3 fails to terminate in the conserved phenylalanine or tryptophan, so it likely reflects a read error. This chain joins TRBV27 and TRBJ2-3, with D maybe TRBD2 (5 bases). The germline CDR1 and CDR2 sequences are MNHEY and SMNVEV (reference sequence). Trimming pared 5 bases from V and 5 bases from J, leaving 5 bases between. The CDR3 loop spans 11 amino acids. DNA of the CDR3: TGTGCCAGCAGTCGGGGAGATACGCAGTATCTT. Protein sequence: CASSRGDTQYL.

This clone was found once. This chain links TRBV5-1 with TRBJ2-1; weak D call: TRBD2 (6 bases). The CDR3 covers 15 residues. With 0 bases removed from V and 7 bases from J, the gap between germline ends came to 14 bases. Germline CDR1 reads SGHRS; CDR2 reads YFSETQ. This chain's CDR3 is CASSLAGGGSNEQFF. CDR3 DNA: TGCGCCAGCAGCTTGGCCGGGGGAGGTTCGAATGAGCAGTTCTTC. Full variable domain (outside the CDR3, taken from reference TRBV5-1 and TRBJ2-1): KAGVTQTPRYLIKTRGQQVTLSCSPISGHRSVSWYQQTPGQGLQFLFEYFSETQRNKGNFPGRFSGRQFSNSRSEMNVSTLELGDSALYLCASSLAGGGSNEQFFGPGTRLTVL.